This T cell receptor beta chain is drawn from a study of blood T cell repertoires in COVID-19. Original data processing: Nucleated cell counts were estimated from reference gene primer amplification. Produced via immunoSEQ multiplex PCR; TCRdb's table is partial and in-frame only. V, J and clone size derive from that table, while D and trimming were established from the DNA sequence. The repertoire holds just over 650,000 clones, with 85% to 90% as singletons. The sequence came from a woman younger than 35 with acute or convalescent COVID-19. Sequenced material: peripheral blood.

Here the CDR3 DNA reads TGTGCCAGCAGCCCGAGGGTTGCTATGAACACTGAAGCTTTCTTT. Protein sequence: CASSPRVAMNTEAFF. The chain is built from TRBV5-4 and TRBJ1-1; D gene ambiguous. Germline V gene lookup returns CDR1 SGHNT and CDR2 YYREEE (reference sequence). There are 15 residues in the CDR3. V gave up 4 bases and J gave up 0 bases, with 13 bases separating them.